This T cell receptor (beta chain) came from a study of blood T cell repertoires in COVID-19. Participants reported their clinical history, and cohort assignment relied on those reports. TCRdb's table, derived via immunoSEQ multiplex PCR, lists solely in-frame clones and lacks some. Of 250,000 to 350,000 clones in the sample, around 90% were seen once. The germline gives CDR1 MNHEY, CDR2 SVGEGT. The trim removed 4 bases at V and 6 bases at J, leaving 12 bases unmatched. The CDR3 is 18 amino acids. Sequencing was carried out using PBMCs or T cells enriched from blood (not recorded which). This clonotype was obtained from a young woman with acute COVID-19. The V call is TRBV6-2 or TRBV6-3, the J call TRBJ2-2; 12 bases match TRBD1. The CDR3 DNA is TGTGCCAGCAGTTCGGGACAGGGGGCCCGCGGAGTAGCCGGGGAGCTGTTTTTT. Translating it yields CASSSGQGARGVAGELFF.